This T cell receptor beta chain was sequenced in a study of T cell responses to AZD1222 COVID-19 vaccine. Assay used: immunoSEQ multiplex PCR; TCRdb lists only in-frame clones, some missing. The table has roughly 180,000 clones, just over 90% seen once. As regards this clone: The antigen remains undetermined.

Per germline, CDR1 SGDLS and CDR2 YYNGEE. Trimming stripped 3 bases from V and 4 bases from J, with 12 bases between. This CDR3 is 14 amino acids long. Whole-study results and caveats: Recipients of AZD1222 seropositive at baseline numbered only 6 or 7.

This chain connects TRBV9 to TRBJ2-3; TRBD2 might be the D (6 bases). Source: peripheral blood, taken 28 days after the second AZD1222 dose. This receptor was obtained from an adult who received the AZD1222 COVID-19 vaccine. This chain's CDR3 is CASSASSSADTQYF. CDR3 DNA: TGTGCCAGCAGCGCGTCCTCTAGCGCAGATACGCAGTATTTT. The full variable domain, rest sourced from reference TRBV9 and TRBJ2-3, is DSGVTQTPKHLITATGQRVTLRCSPRSGDLSVYWYQQSLDQGLQFLIQYYNGEERAKGNILERFSAQQFPDLHSELNLSSLELGDSALYFCASSASSSADTQYFGPGTRLTVL.